This T cell receptor (beta chain) was recorded in a study of blood T cell repertoires in COVID-19. Study at large: The cDNA or gDNA used as material had been derived from T cells, B-cell-depleted T cells, or PBMCs.

In the original workflow: Amplification from reference gene primers served as the basis for estimated nucleated cell counts. TCRdb's table, derived via immunoSEQ multiplex PCR, lists solely in-frame clones and lacks some. V, J and clone size derive from that table, while D and trimming were established from the DNA sequence. The profile shows about 200,000 clones, approximately 83% of them singletons. The TCR sequence derives from a man between 60 and 75 years old with acute or convalescent COVID-19. The sample comprised peripheral blood.

The CDR3 protein is CASTSGRTQYF. The CDR3 DNA reads TGTGCCAGCACCTCCGGCAGGACGCAGTATTTT. The chain employs TRBV6-5 and TRBJ2-3, with no clear D. The CDR3 sequence is 11 residues long. The germline V gene encodes CDR1 MNHEY and CDR2 SVGAGI. V lost 7 bases to trimming and J lost 9 bases, with 11 bases between them.